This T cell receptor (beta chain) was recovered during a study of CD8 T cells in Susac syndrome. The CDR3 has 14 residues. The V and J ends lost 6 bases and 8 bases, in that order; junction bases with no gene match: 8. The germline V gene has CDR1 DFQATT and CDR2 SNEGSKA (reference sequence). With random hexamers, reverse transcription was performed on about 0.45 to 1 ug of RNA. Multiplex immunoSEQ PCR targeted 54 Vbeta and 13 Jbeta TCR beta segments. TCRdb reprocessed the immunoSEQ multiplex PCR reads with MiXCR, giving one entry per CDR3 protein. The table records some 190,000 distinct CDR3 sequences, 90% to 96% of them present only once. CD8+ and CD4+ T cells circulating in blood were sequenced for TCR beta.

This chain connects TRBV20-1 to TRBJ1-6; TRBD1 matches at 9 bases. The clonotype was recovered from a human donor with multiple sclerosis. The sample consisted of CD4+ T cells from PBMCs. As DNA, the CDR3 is TGCAGTGCGTACTCGGGACAGGGCTATTCACCCCTCCACTTT. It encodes CSAYSGQGYSPLHF.